These 25 T cell receptor beta chains share one sample of origin, sequenced in a study of shared clonotypes between healthy human individuals. Sequencing used immunoSEQ multiplex PCR; TCRdb keeps in-frame clones, though not all of them. There are around 2.3 million clones in the sample; about 94% occur only once, and about 0.13% lies in the top ten. What was sequenced was naive CD4+ T cells sorted from blood. Documented subset: CD45RA+ positively selected. The receptors stem from a young man in good health.

The rearrangement joins TRBV4-3 to TRBJ2-5, with D maybe TRBD1 (5 bases). The CDR3 length is 13 residues. Germline CDR1 is LGHNA and CDR2 is YSLEER. V lost 1 base and J 7 bases, leaving 10 bases between the germline ends. DNA for the CDR3: TGCGCCAGCAGCCAAGGAGTTGGGGCGACCCAGTACTTC. Protein sequence: CASSQGVGATQYF.

V is TRBV4-1 and J is TRBJ1-1, with 9 bases aligning to TRBD1. This CDR3 is 16 amino acids long. V gave up 4 bases and J gave up 0 bases; unmatched junction bases: 6. Germline assignment: CDR1 MGHRA and CDR2 YSYEKL. The CDR3 loop is CASSLGQGNLNTEAFF. The DNA for the CDR3 is TGCGCCAGCAGCCTCGGACAGGGGAATTTGAACACTGAAGCTTTCTTT.

This sequence joins TRBV19 and TRBJ1-6; D is uncertain. V was clipped by 3 bases and J by 5 bases, with 5 bases between them. Germline V gives CDR1 LNHDA, CDR2 SQIVND (reference sequence). This CDR3 contains 13 residues. The CDR3 DNA reads TGTGCCAGTAGTATTTCCAATAATTCACCCCTCCACTTT. Its protein product is CASSISNNSPLHF.

This clone was picked up one time. The chain employs TRBV2 and TRBJ2-7, with D perhaps matching TRBD2 (5 bases). Germline values: CDR1 SNHLY, CDR2 FYNNEI. The CDR3 consists of 11 residues. Trimming shortened V by 6 bases and J by 7 bases, and 10 bases separated the two germline ends. Written as DNA, the CDR3 is TGTGCCAGCAGGACGACGGGGGAGCAGTACTTC. Its translation: CASRTTGEQYF.

CDR3 bases: TGCGCCAGCAGCCGATCGCTAGCGGGAGGGTCGAACACCGGGGAGCTGTTTTTT. It is translated as CASSRSLAGGSNTGELFF. This sequence joins TRBV4-3 and TRBJ2-2; the match to TRBD2 covers 12 bases. J lost 0 bases, V lost 4 bases, and 6 bases had no gene match. Germline V lookup: CDR1 LGHNA, CDR2 YSLEER. The CDR3 contains 18 residues.

The V gene is TRBV6-5, the J gene TRBJ2-3; D is undetermined. The V end lost 1 base, the J end lost 5 bases, and 7 bases lay between the germline ends. This CDR3 region has 13 residues. The germline V gene encodes CDR1 MNHEY and CDR2 SVGAGI. CDR3 in amino acids: CASSYLQLDTQYF. The CDR3 coding sequence is TGTGCCAGCAGTTACTTACAATTAGATACGCAGTATTTT.

This CDR3 reads CAGRRDTGELFF. DNA of the CDR3: TGTGCCGGCCGACGGGACACCGGGGAGCTGTTTTTT. The gene calls are TRBV6-1 and TRBJ2-2; D is unresolved. V lost 11 bases, J lost 3 bases, and 10 bases lay in between. The CDR3 loop spans 12 amino acids. Looked up from germline, CDR1 is MNHNS and CDR2 is SASEGT.

The V gene is TRBV6-1, the J gene TRBJ1-5, with 7 positions matching TRBD1. The CDR3 sequence is 15 residues long. V shed 5 bases and J 2 bases; nucleotides not matched to a gene: 6. CDR1 and CDR2 from the germline V gene are MNHNS and SASEGT. The CDR3 is CASSLYRGGNQPQHF. The CDR3 DNA reads as TGTGCCAGCAGTCTTTACAGGGGAGGCAATCAGCCCCAGCATTTT.

Concerning this clone itself: Germline is not matched at one junction end, which may reflect a read error. The chain employs TRBV7-7 and TRBJ2-2, with 7 nucleotides matching TRBD1. Germline V CDR1 and CDR2: SSHAT, FNYEAQ (reference sequence). This CDR3 is built from 16 residues. DNA for the CDR3: TGTGCTAGCAGTAAGGGACAGTCTCTTTTCGGCGGGGAGCTGTTTTTT. As protein: CASSKGQSLFGGELFF.

The V call is TRBV15, the J call TRBJ1-2, with TRBD1 matching over 8 bases. There are 15 residues in the CDR3. Germline CDR1 and CDR2: LNHNV and YYDKDF (reference sequence). Trimming removed 1 base from V and 3 bases from J; junction bases left unmatched: 4. The CDR3 here is CATSRVDRADYGYTF. Written as DNA, the CDR3 is TGTGCCACCAGCAGAGTGGACAGGGCCGACTATGGCTACACCTTC.

This clone was found once. The CDR3 DNA follows: TGTGCCAGTGGGGTGACAGGGTTGAACACTGAAGCTTTCTTT. Translation: CASGVTGLNTEAFF. The chain recombines TRBV19 with TRBJ1-1; 7 positions match TRBD1. Germline trimming cut 8 bases from V and 0 bases from J; bases unmatched to any gene: 6. Germline CDR1 and CDR2: LNHDA and SQIVND (reference sequence). This CDR3 has 14 amino acids.

Here the CDR3 reads CASSPGLAGGEQFF. DNA of the CDR3: TGTGCCAGCAGCCCAGGACTAGCGGGAGGTGAGCAGTTCTTC. The V call is TRBV11-2, the J call TRBJ2-1, with 14 bases that match TRBD2. CDR1 and CDR2 (germline): SGHAT, FQNNGV. V lost 5 bases and J lost 9; bases outside the gene matches: 3. This CDR3 comprises 14 residues.

The V call is TRBV6-1, the J call TRBJ1-5, with 7 nucleotides matching TRBD1. CDR1 and CDR2 (germline): MNHNS, SASEGT. Trimming took 7 bases from V and 2 from J; bases not matched to a gene: 5. This CDR3 has 14 amino acids. The CDR3 here is CASTTDRGNQPQHF. CDR3 DNA: TGTGCCAGCACCACTGACAGGGGCAATCAGCCCCAGCATTTT.

This chain's CDR3 is CATGQGNNEQFF. DNA for the CDR3: TGTGCCACCGGACAGGGGAACAATGAGCAGTTCTTC. The genes are TRBV6-4 and TRBJ2-1; 9 bases map to TRBD1. Losses at the gene ends were 10 bases for V and 5 bases for J; bases not matched to a gene: 3. The CDR3 is 12 amino acids. CDR1 and CDR2 (germline): MRHNA, SNTAGT.

The V and J genes are TRBV18 and TRBJ1-6, with TRBD1 identical over 7 bases. The CDR3 spans 16 residues. V shed 2 bases and J 9 bases; nucleotides not matched to a gene: 10. From germline, CDR1 is KGHSH and CDR2 LQKENI. The CDR3 coding sequence is TGTGCCAGCTCACCATGGGACAGAGGAGAAGGTTCACCCCTCCACTTT. It codes for CASSPWDRGEGSPLHF.

The chain employs TRBV6-5 and TRBJ2-5, with 8 nucleotides matching TRBD1. Germline CDR1 MNHEY, CDR2 SVGAGI. The junction had 5 bases not matched to a gene; V was cut back by 0 bases and J by 5 bases. This CDR3 contains 15 residues. The CDR3 loop is CASSYSQGARETQYF. DNA of the CDR3: TGTGCCAGCAGTTACTCCCAGGGGGCGCGGGAGACCCAGTACTTC.

In DNA, the CDR3 is TGCGCCAGCAGCTTGATCCCCCTTAGCGGCCTTAATTCACCCCTCCACTTT. Its translation is CASSLIPLSGLNSPLHF. The rearrangement uses TRBV5-1 and TRBJ1-6; unclear D gene. Germline V gene data show CDR1 as SGHRS and CDR2 as YFSETQ. The length of the CDR3 is 17 residues. Trimming removed 1 base at V and 6 bases at J, with 17 bases between.

Of note for this clone: This may be a read error, as it is one base from a much larger clone. Other DNA sequences in the sample encode the same CDR3. The chain joins TRBV5-1 to TRBJ1-2; D not certain. Between the trimmed V and J ends, which lost 0 bases and 2 bases, there was a span of 5 bases. This CDR3 region has 13 residues. Germline values: CDR1 SGHRS, CDR2 YFSETQ. The CDR3 region is CASSLAQNYGYTF. In DNA, the CDR3 is TGCGCCAGCAGCTTGGCACAGAACTATGGCTACACCTTC. The full variable domain, with the rest looked up from reference TRBV5-1 and TRBJ1-2, is KAGVTQTPRYLIKTRGQQVTLSCSPISGHRSVSWYQQTPGQGLQFLFEYFSETQRNKGNFPGRFSGRQFSNSRSEMNVSTLELGDSALYLCASSLAQNYGYTFGSGTRLTVV.

The chain joins TRBV19 to TRBJ2-3; D call uncertain. Germline V gene lookup returns CDR1 LNHDA and CDR2 SQIVND (reference sequence). This CDR3 is built from 12 residues. The V end lost 4 bases, the J end lost 8 bases, and 10 bases lay between the germline ends. In nucleotides, the CDR3 is TGTGCCAGTAGTAAGGACGTCGCTACGCAGTATTTT. Residues: CASSKDVATQYF.

The V call is TRBV6-6, the J call TRBJ1-3; D might be TRBD1 (5 bases). Per the germline V gene, CDR1 is MNHNY and CDR2 is SVGAGI (reference sequence). With 5 bases removed from V and 9 bases from J, the gap between germline ends came to 23 bases. CDR3 size: 16 residues. Here the CDR3 reads CASSQDVGGDRGTIYF. CDR3 in DNA: TGTGCCAGCAGTCAAGACGTCGGAGGGGATAGAGGCACCATATATTTT.

The CDR3 loop reads CASIPGQLSGNTIYF. In nucleotides, the CDR3 is TGTGCCAGCATCCCGGGACAGCTCTCTGGAAACACCATATATTTT. The V gene is TRBV28, the J gene TRBJ1-3, with TRBD1 identical over 7 bases. V shed 7 bases, J shed 0 bases, and the junction held 6 bases outside the gene matches. The germline CDR1 and CDR2 sequences are MDHEN and SYDVKM. The CDR3 runs to 15 residues.

This chain's CDR3 is CASVSSGNTIYF. The CDR3 DNA is TGTGCCTCCGTGTCCTCTGGAAACACCATATATTTT. V usage is TRBV19 and J usage is TRBJ1-3, with no clear D. Per germline, CDR1 LNHDA and CDR2 SQIVND (reference sequence). The V and J ends lost 11 bases and 0 bases respectively, with 8 bases between them. The CDR3 covers 12 residues.

This chain uses TRBV7-2 with TRBJ2-2; 8 bases line up with TRBD1. V lost 5 bases to trimming and J lost 6 bases; unmatched junction nucleotides: 11. This CDR3 has 16 amino acids. Looked up from germline, CDR1 is SGHTA and CDR2 is FQGNSA. In DNA form, the CDR3 reads TGTGCCAGCAGCCCTACCGGGACAGGCTACGCCGGGGAGCTGTTTTTT. Its translation: CASSPTGTGYAGELFF.

This chain connects TRBV27 to TRBJ2-1; D uncertain. The V gene's germline CDR1 is MNHEY and CDR2 SMNVEV (reference sequence). This CDR3 contains 12 residues. V dropped 3 bases and J dropped 4 bases, with 4 bases sitting between them. CDR3 coding DNA: TGTGCCAGCAGTTTTAGGTACAATGAGCAGTTCTTC. As protein: CASSFRYNEQFF.

Notes on this clone: The same CDR3 arises from other DNA sequences in this sample as well. The chain is built from TRBV9 and TRBJ1-3; D unclear. Trimming shortened V by 2 bases and J by 3 bases, and 3 bases separated the two germline ends. Germline CDR1 and CDR2: SGDLS and YYNGEE. The CDR3 sequence is 12 residues long. CDR3 amino acids: CASSVSGNTIYF. The CDR3 nucleotides read TGTGCCAGCAGCGTCAGTGGAAACACCATATATTTT.